The T cell receptor beta chain described here comes from a study of OX40 agonist ivuxolimab in advanced cancers. Study details: The patients' treatment was ivuxolimab, an agonistic anti-OX40 (CD134) antibody.

The CDR3 consists of 15 residues. With V trimmed by 5 bases and J by 8 bases, 10 bases remained unmatched. Per the germline V gene, CDR1 is MNHEY and CDR2 is SMNVEV (reference sequence). Study-wide points: Low normalized T-cell clonal expansion was additionally recorded for some nonresponders.

Repertoires were generated with immunoSEQ multiplex PCR, while TCRdb's copy carries only in-frame clones and drops some. In the table there are over 55,000 clones, 94% of which are singletons. With regard to this clone: Its antigen is not identified.

The specimen was CD4+ or CD8+ T cells sorted from blood, collected in a trial of the OX40 agonist ivuxolimab. This receptor was taken from an adult with an advanced solid tumor such as melanoma, head and neck, liver or kidney cancer. V and J are TRBV27 and TRBJ1-4, with 8 bases fitting TRBD1. This CDR3 is CASSPDRVDEEKLFF. CDR3 coding DNA: TGTGCCAGCAGTCCGGACAGGGTAGATGAGGAAAAACTGTTTTTT.